This T cell receptor (beta chain) was recorded in a study of T cell repertoires in cytomegalovirus infection. With regard to this clonotype: Its target is unknown.

The CDR3 has 16 amino acids. Germline CDR1 and CDR2: LGHNA and YNFKEQ. Trimming left V 1 base short and J 0 bases short, with 11 bases between. TCRdb reprocessed the reads with MiXCR, giving one entry per CDR3 protein. The sample holds a few hundred thousand distinct CDR3 sequences, 40% to 50% seen once. This rearrangement joins TRBV4-2 to TRBJ2-3; D is perhaps TRBD1 or TRBD2 (5 bases each). This sequence was found in a human donor in good health (CMV status not recorded). Some clones in this sample may be carry-over from other donors' samples. The sequencing here drew on cultured PBMCs, taken from culture after CMV antigen stimulation. CDR3 in amino acids: CASSQVWDGSTDTQYF. The CDR3 DNA follows: TGTGCCAGCAGCCAAGTATGGGACGGCAGCACAGATACGCAGTATTTT.